Listed below are T cell receptor beta chains from one sample, sequenced in a study of cytomegalovirus exposure and HLA in healthy donors. Produced via immunoSEQ multiplex PCR; TCRdb's table is partial and in-frame only. The table lists fewer than 130,000 clones, about 80% of them singletons. Sequences were obtained from PBMCs. The origin of the receptors is a woman aged 60 to 75 in good health and CMV-seropositive. CDR3s include the opening cysteine and the closing phenylalanine or tryptophan.

>TRBV7-3|TRBJ2-1
CASSLAPDSYNEQFF
>TRBV6-4|TRBJ2-1
CASSEGLLAGVGNEQFF
>TRBV7-2|TRBJ1-1
CASSPRSENTEAFF
>TRBV10-3|TRBJ1-2
CAITAGPGTGAYGYTF
>TRBV9|TRBJ1-3
CASRRTAGNTIYF
>TRBV19|TRBJ2-7
CASSVRSEQYF
>TRBV19|TRBJ2-2
CASSATDRAFANTGELFF
>TRBV5-1|TRBJ2-1
CASSPGQAGNEQFF
>TRBV7-2|NA
CASRDSLAQPEYEQYF
>TRBV6-5|TRBJ2-7
CASSYSDRGGYEQYF
>TRBV9|TRBJ1-1
CASSGGQYTEAFF
>TRBV28|TRBJ2-7
CASSLSGDGNEQYF
>TRBV5-4|TRBJ2-5
CASSLPNSGMFETQYF
>TRBV14|TRBJ2-2
CASSQNLNTGELFF
>TRBV28|TRBJ1-6
CASSNSGQYNSPLHF
>TRBV7-9|TRBJ1-6
CASRDGQGNSPLHF
>TRBV10-3|TRBJ2-5
CAIRDKKSEETQYF
>TRBV13|TRBJ2-7
CASTRGQGPNYEQYF
>TRBV6-5|TRBJ1-2
CASSSGTGSNYGYTF
>TRBV11-2|TRBJ2-3
CASSLTGGRADTQYF
>TRBV6-5|TRBJ2-3
CASIRGKPSTDTQYF
>TRBV7-6|TRBJ2-1
CASIDSLKTNEQFF
>TRBV5-1|TRBJ2-7
CASSWPTSGEPYEQYF
>TRBV11-2|TRBJ2-6
CASSLAFSGANVLTF
>TRBV4-1|TRBJ2-1
CASSQASGRAFSYNEQFF
>TRBV11-3|TRBJ2-7
CASSRWGEYEQYF
>TRBV9|TRBJ2-4
CASGSLGIGIQYF
>TRBV11-1|TRBJ1-1
CASSLLRGTEAFF
>TRBV12-5|TRBJ2-7
CASGFPGQGTYEQYF
>TRBV6-1|TRBJ1-2
CASSGLQGPQINYGYTF
>TRBV7-2|TRBJ1-1
CASSLIRGMGTEAFF
>TRBV5-6|TRBJ2-2
CASSSWGGARTGELFF
>TRBV27|TRBJ2-6
CAAGVAEANVLTF
>TRBV12-5|TRBJ2-7
CASGGQGYYEQYF
>TRBV9|TRBJ2-3
CASSVGLATVNTDTQYF
>TRBV6-1|TRBJ1-2
CASRDQGGAYGYTF
>TRBV6-5|TRBJ2-7
CASSYLRGVGYEQYF
>TRBV5-1|TRBJ2-1
CASSSPPREQFF
>TRBV6-1|TRBJ1-1
CASSDPSTETGYTEAFF
>TRBV5-1|TRBJ1-4
CASSSYRGNNEKLFF
>TRBV6-5|TRBJ2-1
CASSYSGALTYNEQFF
>TRBV18|TRBJ1-3
CASSHWTGTHSGNTIYF
>TRBV7-2|TRBJ2-7
CASSRPGLAGDEQYF
>TRBV10-3|TRBJ2-6
CAISASSGANVLTF
>TRBV2|TRBJ1-5
CASSPGTGYGQPQHF
>TRBV11-2|TRBJ2-3
CASSLAYGSTDTQYF
>TRBV27|TRBJ2-1
CATSVTGASYNEQFF
>TRBV27|TRBJ2-2
CASSPGTPLPGGTGELFF
>TRBV6-1|TRBJ2-1
CASRGLAGRNNEQFF
>TRBV2|TRBJ2-5
CARRTSGREGYQETQYF
>TRBV27|TRBJ2-2
CASSSLQGWWVTGELFF
>TRBV7-6|TRBJ2-1
CASSLGPSGFYEQFF
>TRBV5-4|TRBJ2-7
CASSTGTSSYEQYF
>TRBV18|TRBJ1-1
CASSPEVETEAFF
>TRBV11-2|NA
CASSFSLAGTGYEQYF
>TRBV6-6|NA
CASSLAGNYEQYF
>TRBV2|TRBJ1-4
CASSADAGGKLFF
>TRBV6-5|TRBJ1-1
CASSPRTGGAEAFF
>TRBV1|TRBJ2-1
CTSSQARTSGKGGNEQFF